The clone carrying this T cell receptor beta chain came up many times. The sample is drawn from a study of early T cells in non-severe SARS-CoV-2 infection. About the study: Chains were unpaired, as sequencing was done on bulk RNA from unsorted whole blood.

Attachment of unique molecular identifiers was made to individual cDNA molecules. TCRdb fed the 5' RACE reads into MiXCR, producing one record per CDR3 protein. In the table there are some 22,000 distinct CDR3 sequences, 5% of which are singletons. The V and J ends lost 5 bases and 4 bases respectively, with 11 bases between them. CDR1 is SGHAT, CDR2 FQNNGV, per germline. There are 13 residues in the CDR3. The receptor was derived from an adult who was a healthcare worker with PCR-confirmed SARS-CoV-2 infection or an uninfected control (not recorded which). The sample was whole blood. The rearrangement uses TRBV11-2 and TRBJ1-1; D not resolved. The CDR3 loop is CASSHRSGTEAFF. Here the CDR3 DNA reads TGTGCCAGCAGCCACCGATCAGGCACTGAAGCTTTCTTT.